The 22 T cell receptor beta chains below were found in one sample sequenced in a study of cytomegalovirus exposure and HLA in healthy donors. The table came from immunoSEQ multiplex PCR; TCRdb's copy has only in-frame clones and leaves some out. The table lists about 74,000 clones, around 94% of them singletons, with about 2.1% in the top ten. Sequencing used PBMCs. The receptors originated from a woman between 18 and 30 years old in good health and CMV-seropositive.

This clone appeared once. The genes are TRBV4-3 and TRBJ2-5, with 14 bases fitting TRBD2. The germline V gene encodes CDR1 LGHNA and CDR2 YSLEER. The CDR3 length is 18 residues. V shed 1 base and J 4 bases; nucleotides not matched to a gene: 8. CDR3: CASSQARLAGGRGETQYF. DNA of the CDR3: TGCGCCAGCAGCCAAGCCCGACTAGCGGGGGGGAGGGGAGAGACCCAGTACTTC.

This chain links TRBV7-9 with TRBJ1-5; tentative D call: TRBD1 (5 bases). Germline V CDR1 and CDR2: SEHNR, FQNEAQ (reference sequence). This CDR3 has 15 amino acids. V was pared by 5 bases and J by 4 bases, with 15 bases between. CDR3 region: CASSRGGRGNQPQHF. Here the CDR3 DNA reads TGTGCCAGCAGCAGAGGTGGCCGGGGGAATCAGCCCCAGCATTTT.

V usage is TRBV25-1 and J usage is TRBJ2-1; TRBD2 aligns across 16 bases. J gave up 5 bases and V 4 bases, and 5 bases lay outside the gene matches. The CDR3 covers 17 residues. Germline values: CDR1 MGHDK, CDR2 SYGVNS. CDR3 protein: CASSGGTSGREDNEQFF. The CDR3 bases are TGTGCCAGCAGTGGAGGGACTAGCGGGAGGGAGGACAATGAGCAGTTCTTC.

CDR3 DNA: TGTGCCAGTAGATCTATAGCGGGGGGGGGCACAGATACGCAGTATTTT. This gives the protein CASRSIAGGGTDTQYF. V is TRBV19 and J is TRBJ2-3; 11 bases agree with TRBD2. CDR3 length: 16 residues. V trimming: 6 bases; J trimming: 1 base; junction bases outside the gene matches: 6. The germline gives CDR1 LNHDA, CDR2 SQIVND (reference sequence).

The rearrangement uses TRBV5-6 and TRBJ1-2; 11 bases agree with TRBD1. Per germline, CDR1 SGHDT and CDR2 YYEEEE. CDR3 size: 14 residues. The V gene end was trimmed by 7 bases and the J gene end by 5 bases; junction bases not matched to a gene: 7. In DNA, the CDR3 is TGTGCCAGCTCAAGGAGGGACAGGGGGTATGGCTACACCTTC. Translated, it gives CASSRRDRGYGYTF. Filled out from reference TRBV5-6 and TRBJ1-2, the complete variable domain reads DAGVTQSPTHLIKTRGQQVTLRCSPKSGHDTVSWYQQALGQGPQFIFQYYEEEERQRGNFPDRFSGHQFPNYSSELNVNALLLGDSALYLCASSRRDRGYGYTFGSGTRLTVV.

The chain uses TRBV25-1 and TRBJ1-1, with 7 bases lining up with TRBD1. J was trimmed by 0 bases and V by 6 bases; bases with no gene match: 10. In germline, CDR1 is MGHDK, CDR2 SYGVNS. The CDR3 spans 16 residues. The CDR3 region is CASSPLRTGMNTEAFF. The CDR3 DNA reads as TGTGCCAGCAGCCCGCTTAGGACAGGAATGAACACTGAAGCTTTCTTT.

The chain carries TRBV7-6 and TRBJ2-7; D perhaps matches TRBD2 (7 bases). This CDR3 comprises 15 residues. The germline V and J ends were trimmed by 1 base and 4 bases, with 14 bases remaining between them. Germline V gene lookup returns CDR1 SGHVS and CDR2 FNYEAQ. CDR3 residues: CASSLEVGGLYEQYF. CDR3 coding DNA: TGTGCCAGCAGCTTAGAGGTAGGGGGACTATACGAGCAGTACTTC. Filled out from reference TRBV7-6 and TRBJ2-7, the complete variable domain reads GAGVSQSPRYKVTKRGQDVALRCDPISGHVSLYWYRQALGQGPEFLTYFNYEAQQDKSGLPNDRFSAERPEGSISTLTIQRTEQRDSAMYRCASSLEVGGLYEQYFGPGTRLTVT.

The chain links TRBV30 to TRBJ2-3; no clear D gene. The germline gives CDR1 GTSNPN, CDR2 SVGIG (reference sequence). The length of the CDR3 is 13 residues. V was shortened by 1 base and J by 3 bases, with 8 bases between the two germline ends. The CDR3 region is CAWSAPPTDTQYF. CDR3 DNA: TGTGCCTGGAGTGCTCCCCCGACAGATACGCAGTATTTT.

The CDR3 DNA reads as TGTGCCAGCAGCTTGAACTGGGCTAGCGGGGGGGCCGAGGAGACCCAGTACTTC. Protein: CASSLNWASGGAEETQYF. The rearrangement links TRBV5-4 to TRBJ2-5; TRBD2 aligns across 12 bases. The V gene end was trimmed by 1 base and the J gene end by 5 bases; junction bases not matched to a gene: 12. The CDR3 spans 18 residues. Per germline, CDR1 SGHNT and CDR2 YYREEE (reference sequence).

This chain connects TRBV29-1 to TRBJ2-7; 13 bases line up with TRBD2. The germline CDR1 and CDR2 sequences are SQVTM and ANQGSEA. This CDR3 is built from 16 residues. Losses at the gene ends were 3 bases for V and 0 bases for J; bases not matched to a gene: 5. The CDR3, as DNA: TGCAGCGTTGATGGACTAGCGGGGGATAGCTCCTACGAGCAGTACTTC. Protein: CSVDGLAGDSSYEQYF.

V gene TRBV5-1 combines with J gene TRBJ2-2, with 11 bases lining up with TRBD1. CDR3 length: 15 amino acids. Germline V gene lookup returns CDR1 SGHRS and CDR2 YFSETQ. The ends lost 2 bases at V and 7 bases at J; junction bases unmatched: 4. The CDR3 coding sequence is TGCGCCAGCAGCTTCGGACAGGGGGCAGGCGGGGAGCTGTTTTTT. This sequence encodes CASSFGQGAGGELFF.

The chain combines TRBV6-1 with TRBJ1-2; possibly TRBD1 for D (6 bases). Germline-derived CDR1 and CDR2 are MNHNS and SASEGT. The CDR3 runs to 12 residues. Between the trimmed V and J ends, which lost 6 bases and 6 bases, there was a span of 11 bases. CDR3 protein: CASRSGTNGYTF. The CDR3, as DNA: TGTGCCAGCAGGTCCGGGACAAATGGCTACACCTTC.

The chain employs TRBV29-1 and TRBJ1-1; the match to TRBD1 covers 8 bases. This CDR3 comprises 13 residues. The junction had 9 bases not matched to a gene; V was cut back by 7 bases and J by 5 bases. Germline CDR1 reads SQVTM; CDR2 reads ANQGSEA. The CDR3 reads CSGGQGRKTEAFF. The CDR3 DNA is TGCAGCGGTGGACAGGGCAGAAAAACTGAAGCTTTCTTT.

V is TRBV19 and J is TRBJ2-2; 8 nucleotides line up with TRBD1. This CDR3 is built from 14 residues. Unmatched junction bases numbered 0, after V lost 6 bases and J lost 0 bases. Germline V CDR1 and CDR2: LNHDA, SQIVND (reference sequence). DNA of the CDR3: TGTGCCAGTAGACAGGGGGCGAACACCGGGGAGCTGTTTTTT. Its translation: CASRQGANTGELFF.

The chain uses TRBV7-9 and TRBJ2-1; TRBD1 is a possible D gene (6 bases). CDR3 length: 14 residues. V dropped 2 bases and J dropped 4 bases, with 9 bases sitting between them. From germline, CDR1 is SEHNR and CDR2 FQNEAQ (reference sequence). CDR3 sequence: CASSLTDRYNEQFF. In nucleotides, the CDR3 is TGTGCCAGCAGCTTAACCGACAGGTACAATGAGCAGTTCTTC.

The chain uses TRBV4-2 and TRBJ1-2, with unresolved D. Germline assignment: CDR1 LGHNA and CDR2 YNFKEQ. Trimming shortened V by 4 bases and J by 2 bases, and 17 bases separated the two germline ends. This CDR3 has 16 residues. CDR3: CASSPLPGVGNYGYTF. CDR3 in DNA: TGTGCCAGCAGCCCCTTGCCCGGGGTAGGGAACTATGGCTACACCTTC.

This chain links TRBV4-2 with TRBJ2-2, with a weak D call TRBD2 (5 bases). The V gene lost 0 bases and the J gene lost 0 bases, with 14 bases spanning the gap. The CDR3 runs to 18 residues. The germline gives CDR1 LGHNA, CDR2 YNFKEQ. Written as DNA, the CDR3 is TGTGCCAGCAGCCAAGATCGCCCCTTACTAGCGAACACCGGGGAGCTGTTTTTT. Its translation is CASSQDRPLLANTGELFF.

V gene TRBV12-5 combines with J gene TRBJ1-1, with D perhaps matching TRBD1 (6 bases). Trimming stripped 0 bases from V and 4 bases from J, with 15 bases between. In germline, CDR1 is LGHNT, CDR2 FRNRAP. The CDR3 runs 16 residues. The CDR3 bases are TGTGCTAGTGGTTTGGTACTGGGCAGGGGTGCCACTGAAGCTTTCTTT. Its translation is CASGLVLGRGATEAFF.

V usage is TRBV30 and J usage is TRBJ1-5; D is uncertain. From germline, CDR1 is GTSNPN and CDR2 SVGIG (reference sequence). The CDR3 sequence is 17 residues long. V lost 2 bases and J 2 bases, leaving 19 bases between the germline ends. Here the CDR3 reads CAWSWKRAHGRNQPQHF. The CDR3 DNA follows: TGTGCCTGGAGTTGGAAGAGGGCTCACGGTCGCAATCAGCCCCAGCATTTT.

The CDR3 sequence: CASSESSSYEQYF. The CDR3 coding sequence is TGCGCCAGCAGTGAGAGCTCCTCCTACGAGCAGTACTTC. The chain links TRBV10-2 to TRBJ2-7, with D hard to call. The V gene lost 2 bases and the J gene lost 0 bases, with 5 bases spanning the gap. Germline V gives CDR1 WSHSY, CDR2 SAAADI. This CDR3 has 13 amino acids.

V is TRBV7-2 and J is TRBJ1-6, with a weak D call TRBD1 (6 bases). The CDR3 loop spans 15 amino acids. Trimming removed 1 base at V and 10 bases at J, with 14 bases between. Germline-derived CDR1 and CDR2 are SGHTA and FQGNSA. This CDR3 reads CASSLGLGAESPLHF. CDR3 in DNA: TGTGCCAGCAGCTTAGGTTTGGGGGCGGAATCACCCCTCCACTTT.

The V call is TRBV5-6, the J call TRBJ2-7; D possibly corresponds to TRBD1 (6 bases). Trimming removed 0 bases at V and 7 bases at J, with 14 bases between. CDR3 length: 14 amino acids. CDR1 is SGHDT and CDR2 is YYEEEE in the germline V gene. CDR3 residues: CASSLVQGGWEQYF. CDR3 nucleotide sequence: TGTGCCAGCAGCTTGGTACAGGGCGGATGGGAGCAGTACTTC.